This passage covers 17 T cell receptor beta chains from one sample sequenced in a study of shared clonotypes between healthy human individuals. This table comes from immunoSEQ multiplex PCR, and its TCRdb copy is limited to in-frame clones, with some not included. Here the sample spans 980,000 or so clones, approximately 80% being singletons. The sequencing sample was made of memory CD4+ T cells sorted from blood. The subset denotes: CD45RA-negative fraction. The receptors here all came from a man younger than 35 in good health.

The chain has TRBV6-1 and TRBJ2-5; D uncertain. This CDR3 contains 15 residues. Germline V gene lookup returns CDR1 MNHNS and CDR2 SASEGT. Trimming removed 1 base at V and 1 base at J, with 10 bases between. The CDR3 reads CASSEEVGIQETQYF. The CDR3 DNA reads TGTGCCAGCAGTGAAGAAGTCGGAATCCAAGAGACCCAGTACTTC.

CDR3: CAISTALAGGYNEQFF. The DNA for the CDR3 is TGTGCCATCAGTACTGCACTAGCGGGAGGTTACAATGAGCAGTTCTTC. This rearrangement joins TRBV10-3 to TRBJ2-1, with 12 bases fitting TRBD2. Germline V gene sequence: CDR1 ENHRY, CDR2 SYGVKD. Losses at the gene ends were 5 bases for V and 4 bases for J; bases not matched to a gene: 6. The CDR3 is 16 residues long.

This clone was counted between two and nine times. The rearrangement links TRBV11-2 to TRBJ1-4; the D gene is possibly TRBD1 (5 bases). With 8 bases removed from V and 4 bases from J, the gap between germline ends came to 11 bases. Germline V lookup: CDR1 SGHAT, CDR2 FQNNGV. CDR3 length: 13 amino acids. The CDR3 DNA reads TGTGCCAGCGGAGGGACGAATAATGAAAAACTGTTTTTT. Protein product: CASGGTNNEKLFF.

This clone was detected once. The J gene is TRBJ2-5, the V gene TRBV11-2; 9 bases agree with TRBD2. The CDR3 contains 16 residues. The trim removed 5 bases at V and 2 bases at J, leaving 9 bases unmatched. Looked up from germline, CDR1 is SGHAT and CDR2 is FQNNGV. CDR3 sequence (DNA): TGTGCCAGCAGCCGCTCTCGGCTAGCGGGACAAGAGACCCAGTACTTC. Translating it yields CASSRSRLAGQETQYF.

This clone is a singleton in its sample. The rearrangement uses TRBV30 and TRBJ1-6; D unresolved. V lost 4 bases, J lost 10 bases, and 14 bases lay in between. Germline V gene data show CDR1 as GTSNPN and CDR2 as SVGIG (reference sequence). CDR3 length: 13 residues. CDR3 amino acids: CAWTDLPDSPLHF. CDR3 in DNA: TGTGCCTGGACCGACCTGCCCGACTCACCCCTCCACTTT.

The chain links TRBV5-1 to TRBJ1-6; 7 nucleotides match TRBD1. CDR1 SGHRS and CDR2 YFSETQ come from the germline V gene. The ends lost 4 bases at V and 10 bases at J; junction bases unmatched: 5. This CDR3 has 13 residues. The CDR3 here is CASSSTGDSPLHF. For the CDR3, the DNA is TGCGCCAGCAGCAGCACAGGGGACTCACCCCTCCACTTT.

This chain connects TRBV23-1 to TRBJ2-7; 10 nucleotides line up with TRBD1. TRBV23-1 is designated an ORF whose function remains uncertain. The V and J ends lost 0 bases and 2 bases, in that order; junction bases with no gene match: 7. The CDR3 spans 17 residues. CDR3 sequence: CASSQSGGQGRTYEQYF. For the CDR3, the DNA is TGCGCCAGCAGTCAATCTGGGGGACAGGGGAGGACCTACGAGCAGTACTTC.

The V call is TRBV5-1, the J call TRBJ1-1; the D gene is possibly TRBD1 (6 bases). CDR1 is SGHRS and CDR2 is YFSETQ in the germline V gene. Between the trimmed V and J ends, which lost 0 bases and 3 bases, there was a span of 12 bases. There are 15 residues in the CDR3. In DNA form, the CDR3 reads TGCGCCAGCAGCTTGGCCTCAGGGGTTGACACTGAAGCTTTCTTT. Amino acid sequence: CASSLASGVDTEAFF.

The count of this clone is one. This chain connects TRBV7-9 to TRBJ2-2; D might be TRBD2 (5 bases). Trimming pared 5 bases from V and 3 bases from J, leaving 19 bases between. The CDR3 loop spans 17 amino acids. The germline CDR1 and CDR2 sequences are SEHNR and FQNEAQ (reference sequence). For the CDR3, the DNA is TGTGCCAGCAGCCCCGGTAGCGCCGGATTTTACACCGGGGAGCTGTTTTTT. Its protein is CASSPGSAGFYTGELFF.

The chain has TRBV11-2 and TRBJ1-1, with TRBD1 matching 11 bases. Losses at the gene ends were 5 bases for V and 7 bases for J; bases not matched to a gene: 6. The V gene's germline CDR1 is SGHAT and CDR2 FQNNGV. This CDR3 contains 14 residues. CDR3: CASSARDRGVEAFF. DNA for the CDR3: TGTGCCAGCAGCGCCCGGGACAGGGGGGTTGAAGCTTTCTTT.

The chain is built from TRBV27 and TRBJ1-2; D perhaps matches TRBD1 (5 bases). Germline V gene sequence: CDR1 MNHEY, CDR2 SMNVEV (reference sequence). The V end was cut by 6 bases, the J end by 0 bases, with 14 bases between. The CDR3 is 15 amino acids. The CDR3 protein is CASRPGTLANYGYTF. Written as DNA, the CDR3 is TGTGCCAGCAGACCCGGGACCCTAGCTAACTATGGCTACACCTTC.

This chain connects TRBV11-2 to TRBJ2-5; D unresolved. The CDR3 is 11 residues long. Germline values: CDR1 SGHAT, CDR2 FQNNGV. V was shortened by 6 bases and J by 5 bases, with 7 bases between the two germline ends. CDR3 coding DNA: TGTGCCAGCAGTAGTGGCGAGACCCAGTACTTC. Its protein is CASSSGETQYF.

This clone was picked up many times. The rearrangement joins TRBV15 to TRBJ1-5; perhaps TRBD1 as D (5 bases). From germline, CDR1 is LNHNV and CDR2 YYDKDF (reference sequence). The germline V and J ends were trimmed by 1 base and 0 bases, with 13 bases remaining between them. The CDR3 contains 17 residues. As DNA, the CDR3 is TGTGCCACCAGCAGAGGCGGCTGGACAAATAGCAATCAGCCCCAGCATTTT. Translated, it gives CATSRGGWTNSNQPQHF.

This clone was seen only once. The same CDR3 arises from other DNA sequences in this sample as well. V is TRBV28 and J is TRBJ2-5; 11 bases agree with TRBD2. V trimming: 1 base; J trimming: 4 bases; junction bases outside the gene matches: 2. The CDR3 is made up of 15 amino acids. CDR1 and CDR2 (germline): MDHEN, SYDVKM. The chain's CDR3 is CASSLLAGGRETQYF. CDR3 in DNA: TGTGCCAGCAGTTTATTAGCGGGGGGGAGAGAGACCCAGTACTTC.

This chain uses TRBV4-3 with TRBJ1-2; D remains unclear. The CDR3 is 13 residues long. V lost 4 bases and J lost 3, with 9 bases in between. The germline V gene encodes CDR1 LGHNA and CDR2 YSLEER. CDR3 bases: TGCGCCAGCAGCCCGGACCTGGACTATGGCTACACCTTC. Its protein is CASSPDLDYGYTF.

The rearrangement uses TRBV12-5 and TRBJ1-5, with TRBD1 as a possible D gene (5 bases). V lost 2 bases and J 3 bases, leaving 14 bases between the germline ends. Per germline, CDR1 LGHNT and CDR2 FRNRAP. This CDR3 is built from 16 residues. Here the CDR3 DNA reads TGTGCTAGTGGTTTGCGACTTATGGGGGTCAATCAGCCCCAGCATTTT. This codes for CASGLRLMGVNQPQHF.

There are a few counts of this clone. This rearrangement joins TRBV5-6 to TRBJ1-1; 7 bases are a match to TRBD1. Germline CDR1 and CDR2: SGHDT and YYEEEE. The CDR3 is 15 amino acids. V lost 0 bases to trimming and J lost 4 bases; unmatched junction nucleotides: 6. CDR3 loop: CASSLADRAATEAFF. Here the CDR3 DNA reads TGTGCCAGCAGCTTGGCCGACAGGGCGGCCACTGAAGCTTTCTTT.